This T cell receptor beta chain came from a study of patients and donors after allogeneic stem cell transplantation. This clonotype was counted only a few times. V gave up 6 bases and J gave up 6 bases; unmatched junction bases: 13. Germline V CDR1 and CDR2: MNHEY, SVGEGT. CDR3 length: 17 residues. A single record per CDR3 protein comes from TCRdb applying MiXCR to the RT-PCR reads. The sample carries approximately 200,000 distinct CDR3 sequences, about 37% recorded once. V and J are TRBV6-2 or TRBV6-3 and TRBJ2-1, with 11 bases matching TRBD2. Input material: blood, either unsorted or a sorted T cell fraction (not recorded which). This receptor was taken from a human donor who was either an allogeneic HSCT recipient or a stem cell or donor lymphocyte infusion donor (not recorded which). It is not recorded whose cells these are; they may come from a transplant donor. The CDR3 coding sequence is TGTGCCAGCAGCCGAGGGACTAGCGGTACCCTCTCCAATGAGCAGTTCTTC. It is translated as CASSRGTSGTLSNEQFF.